This record looks at one T cell receptor (beta chain) sequence and its context. Its specific antigen is unknown. No base quality values were provided; no much bigger clone lies one nucleotide off. After PBMCs were isolated by density centrifugation and stained for CD3, CD4 and CD8, a FACSAria was used to sort CD4+ and CD8+ T cells. Unaffected controls provided scalp biopsies and blood samples. The library was generated by the immunoSEQ multiplex PCR assay. RNA was extracted from all samples and reverse transcribed into cDNA as template for TCR sequencing. First-strand cDNA was synthesized using SuperScript III with a 2:1 mix of oligo-dT and random hexamers. A synthetic immune receptor repertoire was used to assess amplification bias, and residual bias was removed computationally. The authors' analysis ran thus. After raw reads were preprocessed to remove errors, the CDR3 was defined following IMGT conventions as running from the conserved cysteine to phenylalanine. Clonality was computed by normalizing Shannon entropy by log2 of the number of productive unique TCRs and subtracting the result from 1. Whether each scalp clone was CD4 or CD8 was inferred by checking scalp TCRbeta sequences against the CD4 and CD8 repertoires from sorted blood. This immuneACCESS table, as held by TCRdb, lists in-frame sequences with V and J called but not all clones. Of the missing ones, under half trace to an unresolved V gene in checked studies; the others have no known cause. The V and J calls and clone size were taken over from that table, and D and trimming were inferred from the DNA. Here the sample has around 190,000 clones; around 50% occur a single time. The top ten constitute under 5% of the sample.

The data belong to a study of CD8+ T cells in alopecia areata (dated by TCRdb to the late 2010s). Describing the broader study: To study T cell clonal expansion in alopecia areata, the researchers applied high-throughput TCRbeta sequencing to both the C3H/HeJ mouse model and human patients. On the human side, TCRbeta sequencing was run on scalp tissue and on sorted CD4+ and CD8+ peripheral blood T cells from healthy controls and from alopecia areata patients with either patchy or totalis/universalis disease. Scalp clonality was compared across normal scalp (n=4), patchy alopecia areata scalp (n=8), and alopecia totalis/universalis scalp (n=8). The RNA source kit depended on sample type: the PAXgene miRNA kit for fixed scalp, the miRNeasy kit for PBMCs, and the RNeasy kit for mouse skin. immunoSEQ multiplex PCR using 35 Vbeta forward primers and 13 Jbeta reverse primers was used to amplify TCRbeta CDR3 regions. What the work shows at the level of the full study, not this receptor alone: Resident alphabeta T cells in normal human skin are also sequenced, complicating scalp TCR repertoire analysis, unlike mouse skin dominated by gammadelta T cells. Compared with normal scalp, lesional scalp had higher clonality and more expanded CD8+ clones, particularly in alopecia totalis/universalis, a pattern that suggests antigenic drive. TCR sequences shared between patients were less clear than in mice, possibly partly because of HLA diversity in the patient population.

The clonotype was recovered from a human donor in good health. The sequenced sample consisted of CD8+ T cells sorted from blood.

In nucleotide form, the sequence is TGTGCCAGCAGTGAAAGGGGCTTTGGCTACACCTTC. Its protein reads: CASSERGFGYTF. Rearrangement joined TRBV2 to TRBJ1-2; tentative D gene TRBD1, with 5 bases matching. CDR1 and CDR2, looked up from the germline V gene, are SNHLY and FYNNEI. The CDR3 holds 12 amino acids from the cysteine to the phenylalanine. Only the CDR3 DNA is retained, 36 bases long and in frame from the first base. V and J are truncated by 2 bases and 7 bases respectively, leaving an intervening sequence of 8 bases.